These 5 T cell receptor beta chains came from one sample sequenced in a study of cytomegalovirus exposure and HLA in healthy donors. This PCR relied on a set of 60 Vbeta primers and 13 Jbeta primers. Method: immunoSEQ multiplex PCR; TCRdb's copy keeps in-frame clones and lacks some. The listing records tens of thousands of clones. Sequencing was done on a sample of PBMCs. Every receptor here comes from a man aged 50 to 59 in good health and CMV-seropositive.

The CDR3 DNA follows: TGTGCCAGCAGTTTACGGACAGGGGGATCAGATACGCAGTATTTT. Residues: CASSLRTGGSDTQYF. The gene calls are TRBV28 and TRBJ2-3; 10 bases agree with TRBD1. V gave up 2 bases and J gave up 4 bases; unmatched junction bases: 3. In germline, CDR1 is MDHEN, CDR2 SYDVKM. The CDR3 consists of 15 residues.

The gene calls are TRBV7-2 and TRBJ1-1; D may be TRBD1 (6 bases). Trimming removed 4 bases from V and 2 bases from J, with 11 bases in between. This CDR3 comprises 14 residues. Per germline, CDR1 SGHTA and CDR2 FQGNSA. The DNA for the CDR3 is TGTGCCAGCAGCTCCAGGACAGATAACACTGAAGCTTTCTTT. This codes for CASSSRTDNTEAFF.

The chain is built from TRBV19 and TRBJ2-1, with D maybe TRBD1 (6 bases). This CDR3 is 12 amino acids long. CDR1 is LNHDA and CDR2 is SQIVND in the germline V gene (reference sequence). The ends were cut back, 6 bases at V and 8 bases at J, with 11 bases in the middle. CDR3 nucleotides: TGTGCCAGTAGACCACAGGGCGATGAGCAGTTCTTC. Translation gives CASRPQGDEQFF.

The genes are TRBV5-6 and TRBJ2-5; D may be TRBD2 (5 bases). This CDR3 has 11 amino acids. The germline gives CDR1 SGHDT, CDR2 YYEEEE. Trimming shortened V by 4 bases and J by 12 bases, and 13 bases separated the two germline ends. The CDR3 nucleotides are TGTGCCAGCAGCATCGGGGTGGAGGAGTACTTC. Amino acid sequence: CASSIGVEEYF.

The rearrangement joins TRBV6-6 to TRBJ1-5; 11 nucleotides line up with TRBD1. CDR3 length equals 16 residues. The V segment lost 6 bases and the J segment 0 bases; nucleotides outside the gene matches: 4. Germline values: CDR1 MNHNY, CDR2 SVGAGI (reference sequence). This chain's CDR3 is CASSTGQGVSNQPQHF. The CDR3 DNA sequence: TGTGCCAGCAGCACGGGACAGGGGGTTAGCAATCAGCCCCAGCATTTT.